This note documents a single TCR beta chain sequence. Its specificity is unknown. These data originate in a study of cytotoxic CD8 clonotypes in ibrutinib-treated CLL. Across the study: Productive templates averaged about 250,000 per sample, and productive rearrangements 90,000 to 100,000. Study conclusions and caveats: Stable or contracted on treatment, public clonotypes were also uncommon.

The length of the CDR3 is 11 residues. Trimming left V 3 bases short and J 5 bases short, with 6 bases between. CDR1 and CDR2 (germline): DFQATT, SNEGSKA (reference sequence). Target depth was 1 in 200,000 to 1 in 1 million T cells, about 10x per clonotype. TCRdb's copy holds only in-frame clones and misses some; the assay was immunoSEQ multiplex PCR. The table has approximately 100,000 clones, under 70% seen once; the top ten hold more than 35%. PBMCs were cryopreserved, and 1.5 to 2 micrograms of genomic DNA from them went into TCR beta libraries. The chain joins TRBV20-1 to TRBJ2-3; D is undetermined. The source of this sequence is a human donor with chronic lymphocytic leukemia. Source: PBMCs, taken after 24 months of ibrutinib treatment. CDR3 sequence (DNA): TGCAGTGCTAGGGTGTTAGATACGCAGTATTTT. Protein: CSARVLDTQYF.